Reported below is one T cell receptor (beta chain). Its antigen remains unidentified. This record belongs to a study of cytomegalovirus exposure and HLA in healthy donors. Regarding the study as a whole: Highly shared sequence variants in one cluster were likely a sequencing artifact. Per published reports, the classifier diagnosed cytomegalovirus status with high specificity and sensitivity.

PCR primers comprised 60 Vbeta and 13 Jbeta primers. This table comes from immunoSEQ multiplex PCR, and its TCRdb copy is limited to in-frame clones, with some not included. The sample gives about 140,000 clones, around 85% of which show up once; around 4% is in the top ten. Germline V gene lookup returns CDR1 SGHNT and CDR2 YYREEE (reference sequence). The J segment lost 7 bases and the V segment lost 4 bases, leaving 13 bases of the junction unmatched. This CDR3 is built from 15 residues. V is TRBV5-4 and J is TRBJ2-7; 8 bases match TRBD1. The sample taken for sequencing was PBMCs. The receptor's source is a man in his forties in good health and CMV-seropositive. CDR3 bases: TGTGCCAGCAGCGATGGGAAGACAGGGGTGGAGGAGCAGTACTTC. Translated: CASSDGKTGVEEQYF.